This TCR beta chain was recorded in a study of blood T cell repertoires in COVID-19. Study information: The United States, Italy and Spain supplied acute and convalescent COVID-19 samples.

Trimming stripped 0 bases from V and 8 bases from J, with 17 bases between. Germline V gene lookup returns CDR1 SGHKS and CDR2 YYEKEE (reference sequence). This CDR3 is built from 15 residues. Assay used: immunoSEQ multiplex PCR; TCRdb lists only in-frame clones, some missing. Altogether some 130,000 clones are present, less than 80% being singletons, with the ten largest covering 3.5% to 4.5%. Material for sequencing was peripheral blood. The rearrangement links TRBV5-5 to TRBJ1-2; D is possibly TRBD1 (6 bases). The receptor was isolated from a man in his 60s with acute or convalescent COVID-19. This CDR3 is CASSLGGGAVAGYTF. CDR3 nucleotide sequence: TGTGCCAGCAGCTTGGGAGGGGGGGCCGTCGCCGGCTACACCTTC.